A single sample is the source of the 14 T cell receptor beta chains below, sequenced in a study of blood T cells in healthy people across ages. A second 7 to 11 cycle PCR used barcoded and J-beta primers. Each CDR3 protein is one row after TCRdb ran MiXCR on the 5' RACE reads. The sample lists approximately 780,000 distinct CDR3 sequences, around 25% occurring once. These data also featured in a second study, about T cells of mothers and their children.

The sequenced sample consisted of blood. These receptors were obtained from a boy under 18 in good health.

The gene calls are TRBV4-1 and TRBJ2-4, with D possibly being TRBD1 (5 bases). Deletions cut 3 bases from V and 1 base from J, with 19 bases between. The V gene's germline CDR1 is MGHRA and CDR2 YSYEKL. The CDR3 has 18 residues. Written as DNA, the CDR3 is TGCGCCAGCAGCCACAGGGCTGGGGTTCAACCGGCCAAAAACATTCAGTACTTC. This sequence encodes CASSHRAGVQPAKNIQYF.

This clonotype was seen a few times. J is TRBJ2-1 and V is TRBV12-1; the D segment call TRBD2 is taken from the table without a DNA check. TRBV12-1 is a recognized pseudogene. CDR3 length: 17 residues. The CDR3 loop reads CARTGTSKRSSYNEQFF. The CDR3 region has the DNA TGTGCCAGGACTGGGACTAGCAAAAGGTCATCCTACAATGAGCAGTTCTTC.

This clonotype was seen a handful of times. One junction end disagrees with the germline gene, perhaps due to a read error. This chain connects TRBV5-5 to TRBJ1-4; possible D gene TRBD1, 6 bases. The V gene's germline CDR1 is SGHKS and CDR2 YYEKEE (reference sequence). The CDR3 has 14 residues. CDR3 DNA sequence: TGTGCCAGCAGCTTAGGGGGGCCAGGTGAAGAACTGTTTTTT. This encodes CASSLGGPGEELFF.

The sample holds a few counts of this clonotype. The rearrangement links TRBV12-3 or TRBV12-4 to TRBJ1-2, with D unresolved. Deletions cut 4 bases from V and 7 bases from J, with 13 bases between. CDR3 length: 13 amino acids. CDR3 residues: CASSSARFGGYTF. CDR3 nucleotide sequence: TGTGCCAGCAGTTCAGCCCGGTTTGGTGGCTACACCTTC.

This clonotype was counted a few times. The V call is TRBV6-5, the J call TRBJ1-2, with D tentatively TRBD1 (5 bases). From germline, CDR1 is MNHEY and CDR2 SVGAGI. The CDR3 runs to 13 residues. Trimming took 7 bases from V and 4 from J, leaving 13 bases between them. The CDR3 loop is CASTRATTYGYTF. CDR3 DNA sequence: TGTGCCAGCACCAGGGCAACTACCTATGGCTACACCTTC.

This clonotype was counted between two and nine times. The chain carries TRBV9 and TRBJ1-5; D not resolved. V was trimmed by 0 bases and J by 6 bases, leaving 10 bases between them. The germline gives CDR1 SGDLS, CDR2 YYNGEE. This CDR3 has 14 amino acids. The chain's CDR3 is CASSVDAGAQPQHF. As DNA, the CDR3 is TGTGCCAGCAGCGTAGACGCAGGCGCTCAGCCCCAGCATTTT. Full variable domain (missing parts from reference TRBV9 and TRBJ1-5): DSGVTQTPKHLITATGQRVTLRCSPRSGDLSVYWYQQSLDQGLQFLIQYYNGEERAKGNILERFSAQQFPDLHSELNLSSLELGDSALYFCASSVDAGAQPQHFGDGTRLSIL.

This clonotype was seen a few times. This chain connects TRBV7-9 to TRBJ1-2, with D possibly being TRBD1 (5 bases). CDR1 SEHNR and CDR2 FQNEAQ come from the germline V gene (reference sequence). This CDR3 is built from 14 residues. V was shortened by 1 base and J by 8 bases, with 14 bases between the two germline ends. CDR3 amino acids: CASSLGGEGHGYTF. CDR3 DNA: TGTGCCAGCAGCTTAGGTGGAGAAGGACACGGCTACACCTTC.

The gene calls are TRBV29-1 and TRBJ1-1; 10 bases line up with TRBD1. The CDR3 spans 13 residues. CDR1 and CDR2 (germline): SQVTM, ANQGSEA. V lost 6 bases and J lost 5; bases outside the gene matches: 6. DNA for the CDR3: TGCAGCGTCTCGACAGGGGGCTTGACTGAAGCTTTCTTT. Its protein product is CSVSTGGLTEAFF.

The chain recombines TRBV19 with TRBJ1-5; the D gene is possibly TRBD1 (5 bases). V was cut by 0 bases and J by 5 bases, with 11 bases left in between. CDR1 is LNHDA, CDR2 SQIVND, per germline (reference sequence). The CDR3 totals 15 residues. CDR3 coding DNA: TGTGCCAGTAGTATAGAGCGGCAGGGCTATCAGCCCCAGCATTTT. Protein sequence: CASSIERQGYQPQHF. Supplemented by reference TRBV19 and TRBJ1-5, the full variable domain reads DGGITQSPKYLFRKEGQNVTLSCEQNLNHDAMYWYRQDPGQGLRLIYYSQIVNDFQKGDIAEGYSVSREKKESFPLTVTSAQKNPTAFYLCASSIERQGYQPQHFGDGTRLSIL.

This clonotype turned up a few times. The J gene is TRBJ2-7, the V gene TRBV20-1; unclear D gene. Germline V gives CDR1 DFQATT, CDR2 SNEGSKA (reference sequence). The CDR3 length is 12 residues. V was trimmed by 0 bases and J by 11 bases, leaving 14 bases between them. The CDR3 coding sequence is TGCAGTGCTAGAGATCTGAGTGCACTGGAGTACTTC. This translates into CSARDLSALEYF.

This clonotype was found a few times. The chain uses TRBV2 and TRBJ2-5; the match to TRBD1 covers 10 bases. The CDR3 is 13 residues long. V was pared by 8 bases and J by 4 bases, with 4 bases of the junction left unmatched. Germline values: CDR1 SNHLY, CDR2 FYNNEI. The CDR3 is CASHRTGGETQYF. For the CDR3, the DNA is TGTGCCAGCCATCGGACAGGGGGAGAGACCCAGTACTTC.

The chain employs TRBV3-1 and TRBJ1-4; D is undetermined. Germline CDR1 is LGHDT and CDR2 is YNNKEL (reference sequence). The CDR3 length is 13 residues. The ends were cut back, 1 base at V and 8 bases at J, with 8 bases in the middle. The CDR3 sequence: CASSQALEEKLFF. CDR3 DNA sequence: TGTGCCAGCAGCCAAGCACTCGAAGAAAAACTGTTTTTT.

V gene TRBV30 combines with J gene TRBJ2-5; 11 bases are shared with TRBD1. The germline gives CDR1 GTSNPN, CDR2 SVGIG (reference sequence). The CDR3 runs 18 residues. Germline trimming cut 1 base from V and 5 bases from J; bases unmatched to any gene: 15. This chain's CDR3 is CAWSDGTDWTGGGETQYF. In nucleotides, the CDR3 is TGTGCCTGGAGTGACGGTACTGATTGGACAGGGGGCGGGGAGACCCAGTACTTC. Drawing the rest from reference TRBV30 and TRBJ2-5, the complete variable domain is SQTIHQWPATLVQPVGSPLSLECTVEGTSNPNLYWYRQAAGRGLQLLFYSVGIGQISSEVPQNLSASRPQDRQFILSSKKLLLSDSGFYLCAWSDGTDWTGGGETQYFGPGTRLLVL.

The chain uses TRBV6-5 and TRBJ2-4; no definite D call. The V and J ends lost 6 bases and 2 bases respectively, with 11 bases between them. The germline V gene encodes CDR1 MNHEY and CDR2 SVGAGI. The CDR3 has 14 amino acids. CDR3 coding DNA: TGTGCCAGCAGAAATGGTTTTTCCAAAAACATTCAGTACTTC. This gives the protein CASRNGFSKNIQYF.